The 29 T cell receptor beta chains listed next were all sequenced from one sample in a study of T-cell reconstitution after alpha-beta-depleted transplantation in children. Whole-study results and caveats: One year post-transplant, T-cell counts and diversity were largely derived from T cells produced anew.

The antigens of these receptors remain unknown. TCRbeta library construction was performed incorporating unique molecular identifiers. In TCRdb, the PCR reads were re-called with MiXCR into one record per CDR3 protein. The table lists about 300,000 distinct CDR3 sequences, around 7.3% of them singletons. The source material was peripheral blood, sampled 360 days after TCRalphabeta/CD19-depleted stem cell transplant. These receptors were taken from a female patient aged 2-9 years who had a stem cell transplant for Fanconi anemia, so the T cells may come from the graft donor.

At least ten counts were recorded for this clonotype. The V gene is TRBV3-1, the J gene TRBJ1-5, with D uncertain. CDR1 is LGHDT and CDR2 is YNNKEL in the germline V gene (reference sequence). CDR3 size: 15 residues. V lost 0 bases and J lost 3, with 9 bases in between. The CDR3 coding sequence is TGTGCCAGCAGCCAAGAAATAGGGAACAATCAGCCCCAGCATTTT. Its translation is CASSQEIGNNQPQHF.

This clonotype was seen many times. The genes are TRBV6-4 and TRBJ2-7; 9 positions agree with TRBD2. The CDR3 sequence is 13 residues long. V dropped 6 bases and J dropped 4; count of bases not matched to a gene: 4. Germline CDR1 is MRHNA and CDR2 is SNTAGT. The CDR3 coding sequence is TGTGCCAGCAGCTCCGCGGGAGGGTACGAGCAGTACTTC. Encoded protein: CASSSAGGYEQYF.

A word on this clonotype: A much larger clone is a single base away; this may be a read error. This CDR3 fails to terminate in the conserved phenylalanine or tryptophan, so it likely reflects a read error. This CDR3 is CASSESGTAIEQYA. As DNA, the CDR3 is TGTGCCAGCAGTGAAAGTGGGACCGCCATTGAGCAGTACGCC. The gene calls are TRBV2 and TRBJ2-7; D may match TRBD1 or TRBD2 (5 bases each). CDR1 is SNHLY and CDR2 is FYNNEI in the germline V gene. V gave up 2 bases and J gave up 7 bases, with 15 bases separating them. The CDR3 has 14 amino acids.

This clonotype was seen ten or more times. The V gene is TRBV3-1, the J gene TRBJ2-7, with D perhaps TRBD1 (6 bases). The CDR3 spans 15 residues. V was clipped by 4 bases and J by 1 base, with 14 bases between them. Germline CDR1 and CDR2: LGHDT and YNNKEL (reference sequence). The CDR3 here is CASSPAPTGSYEQYF. The DNA of the CDR3 is TGTGCCAGCAGCCCAGCCCCAACAGGGTCCTACGAGCAGTACTTC.

The rearrangement uses TRBV27 and TRBJ1-1; D might be TRBD1 (6 bases). The CDR3 is made up of 15 amino acids. Trimming removed 3 bases from V and 0 bases from J, with 11 bases in between. Germline CDR1 and CDR2: MNHEY and SMNVEV (reference sequence). CDR3 sequence: CASSFRDTMNTEAFF. Here the CDR3 DNA reads TGTGCCAGCAGTTTCCGGGACACAATGAACACTGAAGCTTTCTTT.

With regard to this clonotype: A single base separates this from a much larger clone, so it may be a read error. The V and J genes are TRBV28 and TRBJ2-5; D perhaps matches TRBD1 (6 bases). Germline-derived CDR1 and CDR2 are MDHEN and SYDVKM. The CDR3 runs 15 residues. The CDR3 reads CVSSSSGQGKGTQYF. CDR3 nucleotide sequence: TGTGTCAGCAGTTCCTCCGGGCAGGGGAAGGGGACCCAGTACTTC. The whole variable domain, filled in from reference TRBV28 and TRBJ2-5, reads DVKVTQSSRYLVKRTGEKVFLECVQDMDHENMFWYRQDPGLGLRLIYFSYDVKMKEKGDIPEGYSVSREKKERFSLILESASTNQTSMYLCVSSSSGQGKGTQYFGPGTRLLVL.

The gene calls are TRBV6-2 or TRBV6-3 and TRBJ2-2; TRBD1 is a possible D gene (6 bases). Looked up from germline, CDR1 is MNHEY and CDR2 is SVGEGT. This CDR3 has 14 amino acids. V gave up 8 bases and J gave up 3 bases, with 13 bases separating them. The DNA for the CDR3 is TGTGCCAGCGCCCGGGACACATACACCGGGGAGCTGTTTTTT. This codes for CASARDTYTGELFF.

The chain recombines TRBV6-2 or TRBV6-3 with TRBJ1-5; D is uncertain. This CDR3 has 15 amino acids. CDR1 is MNHEY, CDR2 SVGEGT, per germline. V was trimmed by 10 bases and J by 0 bases, leaving 16 bases between them. CDR3 region: CATKNSLDSNQPQHF. The DNA for the CDR3 is TGTGCCACCAAAAACAGTCTTGATAGCAATCAGCCCCAGCATTTT.

The table lists this clonotype with a few counts. The genes are TRBV25-1 and TRBJ1-2; D unresolved. The CDR3 runs 14 residues. Germline loops: CDR1 MGHDK, CDR2 SYGVNS. Trimming left V 8 bases short and J 8 bases short, with 21 bases between. The CDR3 is CASRSPAGWGGYTF. The CDR3 DNA is TGTGCCAGCCGTTCCCCGGCAGGTTGGGGAGGCTACACCTTC.

This clonotype was seen at least ten times. The V and J genes are TRBV9 and TRBJ2-7, with D perhaps TRBD2 (7 bases). The V gene lost 0 bases and the J gene lost 1 base, with 17 bases spanning the gap. Germline lookup yields CDR1 SGDLS and CDR2 YYNGEE. The CDR3 has 17 amino acids. The CDR3 spells CASSVGGGAGPSYEQYF. CDR3 DNA sequence: TGTGCCAGCAGCGTAGGAGGGGGAGCGGGGCCTTCCTACGAGCAGTACTTC.

This clonotype was detected only a few times. V gene TRBV6-5 combines with J gene TRBJ1-2; tentatively, D is TRBD1 (6 bases). V was clipped by 2 bases and J by 6 bases, with 13 bases between them. The CDR3 runs 14 residues. CDR1 and CDR2 (germline): MNHEY, SVGAGI. The CDR3 region is CASSYNQGMHGYTF. The CDR3 DNA reads TGTGCCAGCAGTTACAACCAGGGGATGCATGGCTACACCTTC.

This clonotype was seen only a few times. The chain recombines TRBV7-9 with TRBJ2-5; D perhaps matches TRBD1 (5 bases). Germline-derived CDR1 and CDR2 are SEHNR and FQNEAQ (reference sequence). The length of the CDR3 is 13 residues. The V end was cut by 1 base, the J end by 4 bases, with 7 bases between. The DNA for the CDR3 is TGTGCCAGCAGCTTAGTAACAGGAGAGACCCAGTACTTC. This gives the protein CASSLVTGETQYF.

This clonotype has only a few counts. The chain employs TRBV6-6 and TRBJ2-2, with TRBD2 as a possible D gene (6 bases). The V and J ends lost 8 bases and 5 bases respectively, with 9 bases between them. Germline loops: CDR1 MNHNY, CDR2 SVGAGI (reference sequence). This CDR3 has 12 amino acids. CDR3 region: CASPSGTGELFF. In DNA form, the CDR3 reads TGTGCCAGCCCAAGCGGGACCGGGGAGCTGTTTTTT.

The V call is TRBV28, the J call TRBJ1-5, with D possibly being TRBD1 (6 bases). The CDR3 has 18 residues. The V gene's germline CDR1 is MDHEN and CDR2 SYDVKM. V lost 1 base and J lost 4, with 20 bases in between. The CDR3 is CASSLFVPETGGNQPQHF. CDR3 coding DNA: TGTGCCAGCAGTTTATTTGTCCCGGAGACAGGAGGGAATCAGCCCCAGCATTTT.

This clonotype has a count of ten or more. The chain uses TRBV5-1 and TRBJ2-1; D is unresolved. Germline lookup yields CDR1 SGHRS and CDR2 YFSETQ. This CDR3 comprises 17 residues. Trimming removed 0 bases at V and 0 bases at J, with 13 bases between. The CDR3 protein is CASSLGPGISSYNEQFF. The CDR3 coding sequence is TGCGCCAGCAGCTTGGGGCCCGGTATAAGCTCCTACAATGAGCAGTTCTTC.

This clonotype has ten or more counts. V is TRBV12-3 or TRBV12-4 and J is TRBJ2-6; D is unresolved. With 1 base removed from V and 0 bases from J, the gap between germline ends came to 1 base. The CDR3 is made up of 14 amino acids. The CDR3 DNA reads TGTGCCAGCAGTTTAGACTCTGGGGCCAACGTCCTGACTTTC. As protein: CASSLDSGANVLTF.

The table lists this clonotype with many counts. This chain uses TRBV20-1 with TRBJ2-3; 8 bases are a match to TRBD2. V lost 3 bases, J lost 1 base, and 6 bases stayed unmatched. CDR1 and CDR2 (germline): DFQATT, SNEGSKA (reference sequence). This CDR3 has 15 amino acids. Here the CDR3 reads CSASRSGGGTDTQYF. The CDR3 DNA follows: TGCAGTGCTAGTCGGAGCGGGGGAGGCACAGATACGCAGTATTTT.

This clonotype was recorded many times. The V gene is TRBV29-1, the J gene TRBJ2-5; the D is unclear. This CDR3 is built from 9 residues. Germline V gene data show CDR1 as SQVTM and CDR2 as ANQGSEA. The ends were cut back, 0 bases at V and 7 bases at J, with 0 bases in the middle. The CDR3 protein is CSVEETQYF. The DNA for the CDR3 is TGCAGCGTTGAAGAGACCCAGTACTTC. Based on the CDR3 plus reference TRBV29-1 and TRBJ2-5, the full variable domain is SAVISQKPSRDICQRGTSLTIQCQVDSQVTMMFWYRQQPGQSLTLIATANQGSEATYESGFVIDKFPISRPNLTFSTLTVSNMSPEDSSIYLCSVEETQYFGPGTRLLVL.

The sample holds many counts of this clonotype. Because the CDR3 is missing its conserved closing phenylalanine or tryptophan, this is likely a read error. The chain recombines TRBV20-1 with TRBJ1-1; no definite D call. Germline-derived CDR1 and CDR2 are DFQATT and SNEGSKA (reference sequence). Between the trimmed V and J ends, which lost 1 base and 2 bases, there was a span of 5 bases. This CDR3 is 12 amino acids long. CDR3 region: CSARVTNTEAFL. The CDR3 DNA reads TGCAGTGCTAGAGTTACAAACACTGAAGCTTTCCTT.

At least ten counts were recorded for this clonotype. The chain uses TRBV7-2 and TRBJ1-1; D is ambiguous. V was pared by 1 base and J by 4 bases, with 7 bases between. The CDR3 spans 13 residues. Germline assignment: CDR1 SGHTA and CDR2 FQGNSA. The CDR3 sequence: CASSLERVTEAFF. DNA for the CDR3: TGTGCCAGCAGCTTAGAAAGAGTCACTGAAGCTTTCTTT.

V is TRBV3-1 and J is TRBJ1-6; maybe TRBD1 (6 bases). Germline V gives CDR1 LGHDT, CDR2 YNNKEL (reference sequence). V lost 0 bases to trimming and J lost 7 bases, with 16 bases between them. This CDR3 contains 17 residues. The CDR3 protein is CASSQDGGGWTNSPLHF. CDR3 sequence (DNA): TGTGCCAGCAGCCAAGATGGAGGGGGGTGGACAAATTCACCCCTCCACTTT.

This clonotype was observed at least ten times. The chain recombines TRBV10-3 with TRBJ2-2; D gene ambiguous. The CDR3 has 13 residues. Germline CDR1 and CDR2: ENHRY and SYGVKD. The V gene lost 4 bases and the J gene lost 6 bases, with 9 bases spanning the gap. CDR3 in amino acids: CAISAGRSGELFF. DNA for the CDR3: TGTGCCATCAGTGCGGGTCGGTCCGGGGAGCTGTTTTTT.

This clonotype showed up many times. This chain joins TRBV27 and TRBJ2-7, with D perhaps TRBD1 (5 bases). The ends were cut back, 8 bases at V and 3 bases at J, with 8 bases in the middle. Germline-derived CDR1 and CDR2 are MNHEY and SMNVEV (reference sequence). The CDR3 loop spans 11 amino acids. The CDR3 spells CASSTGYEQYF. CDR3 in DNA: TGTGCCAGCTCTACAGGCTACGAGCAGTACTTC.

This clonotype came up many times. The V call is TRBV12-3 or TRBV12-4, the J call TRBJ2-5; D not resolved. The length of the CDR3 is 12 residues. V lost 6 bases and J lost 1, with 6 bases in between. The CDR3 protein is CASSYTQETQYF. The CDR3 DNA is TGTGCCAGCAGCTACACCCAAGAGACCCAGTACTTC.

This clonotype was counted ten times or more. The V gene is TRBV20-1, the J gene TRBJ1-4; D not certain. CDR1 is DFQATT, CDR2 SNEGSKA, per germline (reference sequence). The CDR3 has 12 amino acids. The V and J ends lost 4 bases and 7 bases respectively, with 10 bases between them. DNA of the CDR3: TGCAGTGCTAATCCACAGACTGAAAAACTGTTTTTT. The encoded protein is CSANPQTEKLFF.

The chain recombines TRBV28 with TRBJ1-2; D gene ambiguous. V was pared by 3 bases and J by 1 base, with 12 bases between. Looked up from germline, CDR1 is MDHEN and CDR2 is SYDVKM. CDR3 length equals 15 residues. The CDR3 loop is CASSFFSTSNYGYTF. DNA of the CDR3: TGTGCCAGCAGTTTTTTCTCGACCAGTAACTATGGCTACACCTTC.

This clonotype was observed at least ten times. V usage is TRBV7-2 and J usage is TRBJ2-3; D is ambiguous. V was cut by 4 bases and J by 6 bases, with 5 bases left in between. CDR1 and CDR2 from the germline V gene are SGHTA and FQGNSA. The CDR3 has 11 residues. The CDR3 reads CASSSMDTQYF. CDR3 nucleotides: TGTGCCAGCAGCTCGATGGATACGCAGTATTTT.

This clonotype came up a few times. The gene calls are TRBV2 and TRBJ1-1; 9 nucleotides line up with TRBD1. Germline lookup yields CDR1 SNHLY and CDR2 FYNNEI. The CDR3 covers 15 residues. V lost 6 bases, J lost 5 bases, and 10 bases stayed unmatched. CDR3 bases: TGTGCCAGCAGCGCGCGGACAGGGGTGAGAACTGAAGCTTTCTTT. Its protein is CASSARTGVRTEAFF.

This clonotype has at least ten counts. This chain joins TRBV6-5 and TRBJ1-2; D ambiguous. V lost 7 bases and J lost 0, with 6 bases in between. This CDR3 has 12 amino acids. In germline, CDR1 is MNHEY, CDR2 SVGAGI. Here the CDR3 reads CASKGPNYGYTF. The CDR3 DNA follows: TGTGCCAGCAAAGGCCCTAACTATGGCTACACCTTC.